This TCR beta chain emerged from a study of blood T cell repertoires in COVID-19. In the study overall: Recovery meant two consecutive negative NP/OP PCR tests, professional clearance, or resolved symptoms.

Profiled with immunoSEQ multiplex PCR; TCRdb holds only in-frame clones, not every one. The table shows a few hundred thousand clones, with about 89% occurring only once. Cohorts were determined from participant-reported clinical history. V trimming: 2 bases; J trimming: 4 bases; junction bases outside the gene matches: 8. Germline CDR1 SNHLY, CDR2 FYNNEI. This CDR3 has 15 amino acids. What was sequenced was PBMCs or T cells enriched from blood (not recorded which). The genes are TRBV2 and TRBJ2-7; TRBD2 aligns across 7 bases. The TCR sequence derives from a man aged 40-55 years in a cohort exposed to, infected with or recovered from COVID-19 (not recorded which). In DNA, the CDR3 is TGTGCCAGCAGTGAACGGGTCGCGCGGGAGTACGAGCAGTACTTC. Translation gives CASSERVAREYEQYF.